These T cell receptor beta chains were read from a single sample in a study of Tregs in tolerant kidney transplant recipients. Here immunoSEQ multiplex PCR was the method, and the copy in TCRdb shows in-frame clones only, minus some. Of 98,000 or so clones detected, roughly 90% appear once; the ten largest clones hold approximately 0.35%. The source material was CD4+ T cells from blood, sampled before the transplant. The source of these receptors is a human donor who received a combined kidney and bone marrow transplant. The CDR3 runs from the conserved cysteine through the conserved F or W. Not all rows give a size; the values are once, few, many and, for expanded clones, a class.

CDR3 protein: CASSPTGGELFF
V gene: TRBV9
J gene: TRBJ2-2
clone size: -

CDR3 protein: CASSHTSGSGYEQYF
V gene: TRBV7-2
J gene: TRBJ2-7
clone size: -

CDR3 protein: CASSFYRGNYEQYF
V gene: TRBV5-1
J gene: TRBJ2-7
clone size: -

CDR3 protein: CASSSGSPHPYEQYF
V gene: TRBV28
J gene: TRBJ2-7
clone size: -

CDR3 protein: CASSLRGTGHTNYGYTF
V gene: TRBV5-6
J gene: TRBJ1-2
clone size: -

CDR3 protein: CASRQPPEEGYQPQHF
V gene: TRBV28
J gene: TRBJ1-5
clone size: -

CDR3 protein: CASSLALGQGYEQYF
V gene: TRBV7-2
J gene: TRBJ2-7
clone size: -

CDR3 protein: CASSVGGAGEDYGYTF
V gene: TRBV9
J gene: TRBJ1-2
clone size: -

CDR3 protein: CAERGSLRDTQYF
V gene: TRBV7-2
J gene: TRBJ2-3
clone size: -

CDR3 protein: CASSVLGGEQYF
V gene: TRBV6-6
J gene: TRBJ2-7
clone size: few

CDR3 protein: CASAVAPGGELFF
V gene: TRBV7-8
J gene: TRBJ2-2
clone size: -

CDR3 protein: CASNSPGTGPNEQFF
V gene: TRBV5-4
J gene: TRBJ2-1
clone size: -

CDR3 protein: CASSLTGGNQPQHF
V gene: TRBV11-2
J gene: TRBJ1-5
clone size: -

CDR3 protein: CSVENDRSGAFF
V gene: TRBV29-1
J gene: TRBJ1-1
clone size: few

CDR3 protein: CASRRSSRGDNQPQHF
V gene: TRBV28
J gene: TRBJ1-5
clone size: -

CDR3 protein: CASSSGLAEETQYF
V gene: TRBV5-1
J gene: TRBJ2-5
clone size: -

CDR3 protein: CASSLTSGRTDTQYF
V gene: TRBV2
J gene: TRBJ2-3
clone size: -

CDR3 protein: CASSVVGGSQPQHF
V gene: TRBV4-1
J gene: TRBJ1-5
clone size: few

CDR3 protein: CASSQIDRADGYTF
V gene: TRBV19
J gene: TRBJ1-2
clone size: -

CDR3 protein: CASARGWGNQPQHF
V gene: TRBV27
J gene: TRBJ1-5
clone size: -

CDR3 protein: CASKPGTGSTEAFF
V gene: TRBV6-1
J gene: TRBJ1-1
clone size: -

CDR3 protein: CASRDITSNQPQHF
V gene: TRBV2
J gene: TRBJ1-5
clone size: -

CDR3 protein: CAWSVGGSSSTDTQYF
V gene: TRBV30
J gene: TRBJ2-3
clone size: -

CDR3 protein: CASSLAETGGWYNEQFF
V gene: TRBV7-9
J gene: TRBJ2-1
clone size: few

CDR3 protein: CATSGPRGGQRNEQFF
V gene: TRBV15
J gene: TRBJ2-1
clone size: -

CDR3 protein: CASSLSVGQSNYGYTF
V gene: TRBV5-1
J gene: TRBJ1-2
clone size: -

CDR3 protein: CASSLGGLAGSSYEQYF
V gene: TRBV5-4
J gene: TRBJ2-7
clone size: -

CDR3 protein: CASREYTEAFF
V gene: TRBV6-1
J gene: TRBJ1-1
clone size: few

CDR3 protein: CASSQDDLAGGLLNEQFF
V gene: TRBV4-1
J gene: TRBJ2-1
clone size: -

CDR3 protein: CASSLSSQFGQGIYGYTF
V gene: TRBV18
J gene: TRBJ1-2
clone size: -

CDR3 protein: CASSQEWGGYGYTF
V gene: TRBV4-1
J gene: TRBJ1-2
clone size: -

CDR3 protein: CASSQMGQGLEKLFF
V gene: TRBV27
J gene: TRBJ1-4
clone size: -

CDR3 protein: CASRRDNNEKLFF
V gene: TRBV5-4
J gene: TRBJ1-4
clone size: -

CDR3 protein: CATSRDLSDTYGYTF
V gene: TRBV15
J gene: TRBJ1-2
clone size: few

CDR3 protein: CASRGVLAGGPKETQYF
V gene: TRBV28
J gene: TRBJ2-5
clone size: -